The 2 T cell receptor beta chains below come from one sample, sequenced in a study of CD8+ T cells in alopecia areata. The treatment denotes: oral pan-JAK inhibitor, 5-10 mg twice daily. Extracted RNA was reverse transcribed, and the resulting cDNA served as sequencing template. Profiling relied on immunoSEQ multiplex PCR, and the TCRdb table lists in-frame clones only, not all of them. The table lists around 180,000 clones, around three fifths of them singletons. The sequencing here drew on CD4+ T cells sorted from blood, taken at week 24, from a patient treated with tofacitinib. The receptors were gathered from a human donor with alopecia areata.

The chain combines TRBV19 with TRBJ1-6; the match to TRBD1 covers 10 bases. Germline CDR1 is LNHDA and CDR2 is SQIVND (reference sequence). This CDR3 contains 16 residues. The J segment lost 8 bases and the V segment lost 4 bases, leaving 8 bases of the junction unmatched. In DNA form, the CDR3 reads TGTGCCAGTAGTACCCCCGCTGGGACAGGGGATTCACCCCTCCACTTT. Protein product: CASSTPAGTGDSPLHF.

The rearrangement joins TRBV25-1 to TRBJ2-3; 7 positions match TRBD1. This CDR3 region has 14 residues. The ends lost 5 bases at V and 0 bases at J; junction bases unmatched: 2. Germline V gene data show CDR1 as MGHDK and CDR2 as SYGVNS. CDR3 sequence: CASSLQGSTDTQYF. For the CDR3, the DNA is TGTGCCAGCAGTCTACAGGGGAGCACAGATACGCAGTATTTT.